Following are 18 T cell receptor beta chains from one sample sequenced in a study of response to subunit inactivated influenza vaccine (dated by TCRdb to about 2018). Receptor libraries were prepared by RT-PCR. TCRdb lists the instrument as Illumina HiSeq 2500. TCRdb took the public reads, trimmed them with fastp at Q25, ran MiXCR for clone calling and kept in-frame beta chains. Each record represents a unique CDR3 protein, reported with the most common genes and DNA among its rows. The sample profile shows 500,000 to 600,000 distinct CDR3 sequences; roughly 12% of them were found once. Roughly 10% of the sample goes to the ten largest clones. The material was PBMCs from blood, obtained on the day of vaccination. Receptor source: a man aged 50 or older who received an inactivated influenza vaccine. Donor details come from another sample of the same person, matched by shared clones.

This clonotype has just a few counts. The chain recombines TRBV11-1 with TRBJ1-5; 7 bases fit TRBD1. This CDR3 is 19 amino acids long. V lost 2 bases to trimming and J lost 2 bases; unmatched junction nucleotides: 15. CDR1 is SGHAT and CDR2 is FQDESV in the germline V gene (reference sequence). CDR3 sequence: CASSLPQGGQGGRNQPQHF. DNA of the CDR3: TGTGCCAGCAGCTTACCCCAAGGAGGGCAGGGGGGGCGCAATCAGCCCCAGCATTTT.

The chain links TRBV20-1 to TRBJ2-6, with D tentatively TRBD1 (6 bases). Germline values: CDR1 DFQATT, CDR2 SNEGSKA (reference sequence). V lost 4 bases, J lost 0 bases, and 10 bases lay in between. This CDR3 contains 15 residues. CDR3 protein: CSANRASSGANVLTF. CDR3 coding DNA: TGCAGTGCTAACAGGGCCAGCTCTGGGGCCAACGTCCTGACTTTC.

The chain has TRBV20-1 and TRBJ2-7; 16 bases are shared with TRBD2. Per the germline V gene, CDR1 is DFQATT and CDR2 is SNEGSKA (reference sequence). Unmatched junction bases numbered 3, after V lost 5 bases and J lost 5 bases. This CDR3 is 14 amino acids long. The CDR3 region is CSAGGLAGGNEQYF. CDR3 in DNA: TGCAGTGCTGGGGGACTAGCGGGAGGGAACGAGCAGTACTTC.

In this sample, this clonotype turned up a few times. The chain is built from TRBV19 and TRBJ2-6; TRBD1 agrees at 7 bases. The J segment lost 3 bases and the V segment lost 4 bases, leaving 9 bases of the junction unmatched. This CDR3 has 17 amino acids. Germline V CDR1 and CDR2: LNHDA, SQIVND (reference sequence). The CDR3 protein is CASSKSLGDSGANVLTF. The CDR3 bases are TGTGCCAGTAGTAAGTCCCTAGGGGACAGTGGGGCCAACGTCCTGACTTTC.

The gene calls are TRBV13 and TRBJ2-1; 9 bases align to TRBD1. The CDR3 consists of 14 residues. The germline CDR1 and CDR2 sequences are PRHDT and FYEKMQ (reference sequence). V dropped 5 bases and J dropped 5; count of bases not matched to a gene: 4. As DNA, the CDR3 is TGTGCCAGCAGCAACCGGGACAGGGACAATGAGCAGTTCTTC. Translation gives CASSNRDRDNEQFF.

This clonotype was observed a few times. This rearrangement joins TRBV7-9 to TRBJ2-5, with D possibly TRBD2 on 6 matching bases. V was cut by 8 bases and J by 0 bases, with 7 bases left in between. The CDR3 is 12 amino acids. Looked up from germline, CDR1 is SEHNR and CDR2 is FQNEAQ (reference sequence). CDR3 residues: CASAGYQETQYF. DNA of the CDR3: TGTGCCAGCGCGGGGTACCAAGAGACCCAGTACTTC.

This clonotype was counted between two and nine times. This rearrangement joins TRBV2 to TRBJ2-2, with 9 bases aligning to TRBD1. The length of the CDR3 is 15 residues. CDR1 SNHLY and CDR2 FYNNEI come from the germline V gene. V was clipped by 8 bases and J by 3 bases; unmatched bases: 7. CDR3 protein: CASGAGTGYTGELFF. The CDR3 DNA reads as TGTGCCAGCGGAGCCGGGACAGGGTACACCGGGGAGCTGTTTTTT. The full variable domain, completed using reference TRBV2 and TRBJ2-2, is EPEVTQTPSHQVTQMGQEVILRCVPISNHLYFYWYRQILGQKVEFLVSFYNNEISEKSEIFDDQFSVERPDGSNFTLKIRSTKLEDSAMYFCASGAGTGYTGELFFGEGSRLTVL.

This chain joins TRBV6-2 or TRBV6-3 and TRBJ2-7, with D possibly being TRBD2 (5 bases). This CDR3 spans 14 amino acids. Trimming removed 0 bases from V and 3 bases from J, with 9 bases in between. From germline, CDR1 is MNHEY and CDR2 SVGEGT. The CDR3 loop is CASSYSSGFYEQYF. The CDR3 DNA reads as TGTGCCAGCAGTTACTCGTCGGGGTTCTACGAGCAGTACTTC.

The CDR3 DNA reads TGTGCCATCAGTGAGTCGCAGGTTGGGACCGGGGAGCTGTTTTTT. Amino acid sequence: CAISESQVGTGELFF. The V and J genes are TRBV10-3 and TRBJ2-2, with D hard to call. The ends were cut back, 0 bases at V and 5 bases at J, with 10 bases in the middle. Germline V gives CDR1 ENHRY, CDR2 SYGVKD. The CDR3 extends over 15 amino acids.

This rearrangement joins TRBV5-1 to TRBJ2-1; TRBD1 agrees at 8 bases. V shed 4 bases and J 9 bases; nucleotides not matched to a gene: 6. Germline CDR1 and CDR2: SGHRS and YFSETQ. The CDR3 loop spans 13 amino acids. CDR3 DNA sequence: TGCGCCAGCAGCCCGGACAGGGACACTGAGCAGTTCTTC. Amino acids: CASSPDRDTEQFF. Full variable domain (rest looked up from reference TRBV5-1 and TRBJ2-1): KAGVTQTPRYLIKTRGQQVTLSCSPISGHRSVSWYQQTPGQGLQFLFEYFSETQRNKGNFPGRFSGRQFSNSRSEMNVSTLELGDSALYLCASSPDRDTEQFFGPGTRLTVL.

This chain connects TRBV6-5 to TRBJ2-7, with TRBD1 identical over 8 bases. The CDR3 contains 15 residues. Germline V CDR1 and CDR2: MNHEY, SVGAGI. Losses at the gene ends were 2 bases for V and 3 bases for J; bases not matched to a gene: 6. The CDR3 loop reads CASSYTDRGLYEQYF. The DNA of the CDR3 is TGTGCCAGCAGTTACACCGACAGGGGACTCTACGAGCAGTACTTC.

This clonotype has ten or more counts. V gene TRBV7-2 combines with J gene TRBJ1-3; D is undetermined. V lost 2 bases and J 8 bases, leaving 16 bases between the germline ends. Germline-derived CDR1 and CDR2 are SGHTA and FQGNSA. The CDR3 spans 15 residues. In DNA, the CDR3 is TGTGCCAGCAGCTTAAGTGCCGGGTCGAGGGACACCATATATTTT. Protein product: CASSLSAGSRDTIYF.

The J gene is TRBJ2-1, the V gene TRBV7-2; TRBD1 agrees at 7 bases. Trimming removed 1 base from V and 1 base from J; junction bases left unmatched: 7. Looked up from germline, CDR1 is SGHTA and CDR2 is FQGNSA. The CDR3 runs to 17 residues. DNA for the CDR3: TGTGCCAGCAGCTTAGGACAGGGTCGAGGGTCCTACAATGAGCAGTTCTTC. It yields the protein CASSLGQGRGSYNEQFF. The full variable domain, in which reference TRBV7-2 and TRBJ2-1 provide the parts outside the CDR3, is GAGVSQSPSNKVTEKGKDVELRCDPISGHTALYWYRQSLGQGLEFLIYFQGNSAPDKSGLPSDRFSAERTGGSVSTLTIQRTQQEDSAVYLCASSLGQGRGSYNEQFFGPGTRLTVL.

This clonotype has a handful of counts. CDR3 residues: CASSDSGRTYEQYF. The CDR3 DNA reads TGTGCCAGCAGTGATAGCGGGAGAACCTACGAGCAGTACTTC. The chain joins TRBV2 to TRBJ2-7; TRBD2 aligns across 9 bases. The CDR3 spans 14 residues. V trimming: 3 bases; J trimming: 2 bases; junction bases outside the gene matches: 2. Germline lookup yields CDR1 SNHLY and CDR2 FYNNEI.

J is TRBJ2-1 and V is TRBV24-1; tentative D call: TRBD2 (6 bases). CDR3 size: 17 residues. Trimming stripped 1 base from V and 0 bases from J, with 12 bases between. CDR1 is KGHDR, CDR2 SFDVKD, per germline. For the CDR3, the DNA is TGTGCCACCAGTGATTTTGGCGGGAAGTTCTCCTACAATGAGCAGTTCTTC. It yields the protein CATSDFGGKFSYNEQFF.

Concerning this clonotype: Possible read error: a much larger clone is one base away. This chain's CDR3 is CASSVGQTSYNEQFF. The CDR3 DNA follows: TGTGCCAGCAGCGTGGGACAGACTTCCTACAATGAGCAGTTCTTC. The chain uses TRBV5-8 and TRBJ2-1; 7 positions match TRBD1. Germline V gene sequence: CDR1 SGHTS, CDR2 YDEGEE. This CDR3 comprises 15 residues. V lost 4 bases and J lost 1; bases outside the gene matches: 5.

The genes are TRBV4-2 and TRBJ1-2; 7 bases match TRBD1. Germline V gives CDR1 LGHNA, CDR2 YNFKEQ. J gave up 8 bases and V 0 bases, and 6 bases lay outside the gene matches. The CDR3 is made up of 14 amino acids. CDR3 DNA sequence: TGTGCCAGCAGCCAAGACAGGGGGATCGGCGGCTACACCTTC. It yields the protein CASSQDRGIGGYTF.

The chain employs TRBV12-3 or TRBV12-4 and TRBJ2-5; D is perhaps TRBD1 or TRBD2 (6 bases each). V shed 3 bases and J shed 5 bases, with 13 bases lying between them. The CDR3 has 14 residues. The CDR3 protein is CASSLRGAVETQYF. The CDR3 DNA follows: TGTGCCAGCAGTTTGAGGGGGGCGGTCGAGACCCAGTACTTC.